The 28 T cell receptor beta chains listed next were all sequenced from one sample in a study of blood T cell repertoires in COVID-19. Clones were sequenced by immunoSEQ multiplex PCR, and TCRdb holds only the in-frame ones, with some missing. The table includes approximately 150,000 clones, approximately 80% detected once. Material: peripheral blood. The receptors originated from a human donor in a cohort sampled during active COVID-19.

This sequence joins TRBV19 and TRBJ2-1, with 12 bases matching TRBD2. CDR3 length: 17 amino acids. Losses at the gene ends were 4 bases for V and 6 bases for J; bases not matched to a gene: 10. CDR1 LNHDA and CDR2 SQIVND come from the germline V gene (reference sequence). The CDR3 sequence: CASSTGLAGTIINEQFF. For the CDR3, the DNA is TGTGCCAGTAGTACGGGACTAGCGGGTACAATTATCAATGAGCAGTTCTTC.

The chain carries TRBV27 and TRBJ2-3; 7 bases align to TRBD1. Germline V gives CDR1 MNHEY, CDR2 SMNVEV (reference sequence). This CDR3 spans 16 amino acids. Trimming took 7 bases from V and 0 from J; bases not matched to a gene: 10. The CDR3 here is CASTPQGVSSTDTQYF. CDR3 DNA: TGTGCCAGCACCCCGCAGGGGGTCTCTAGCACAGATACGCAGTATTTT.

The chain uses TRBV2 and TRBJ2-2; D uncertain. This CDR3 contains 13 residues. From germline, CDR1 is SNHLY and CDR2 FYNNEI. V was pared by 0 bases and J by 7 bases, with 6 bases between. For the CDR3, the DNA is TGTGCCAGCAGTGAAGCGCGAAACGGGGAGCTGTTTTTT. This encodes CASSEARNGELFF.

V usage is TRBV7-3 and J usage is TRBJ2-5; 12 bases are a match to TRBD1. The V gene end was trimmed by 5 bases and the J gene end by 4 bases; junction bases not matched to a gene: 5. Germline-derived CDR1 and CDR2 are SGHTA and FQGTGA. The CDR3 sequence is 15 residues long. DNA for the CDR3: TGTGCCAGCAGCGCGGGACAGGGGGCAGGAGAGACCCAGTACTTC. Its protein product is CASSAGQGAGETQYF.

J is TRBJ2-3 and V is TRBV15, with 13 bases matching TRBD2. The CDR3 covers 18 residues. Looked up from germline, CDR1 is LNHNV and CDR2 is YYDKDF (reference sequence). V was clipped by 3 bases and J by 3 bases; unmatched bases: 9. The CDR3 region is CATSSGLAGVRVTDTQYF. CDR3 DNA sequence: TGTGCCACCAGCAGTGGACTAGCGGGAGTGAGGGTTACAGATACGCAGTATTTT.

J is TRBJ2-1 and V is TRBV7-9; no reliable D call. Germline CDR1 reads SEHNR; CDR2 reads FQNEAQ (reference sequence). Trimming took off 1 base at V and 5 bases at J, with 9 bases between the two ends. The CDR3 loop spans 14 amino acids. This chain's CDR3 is CASSLVGDHNEQFF. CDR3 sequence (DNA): TGTGCCAGCAGCTTAGTTGGAGACCACAATGAGCAGTTCTTC.

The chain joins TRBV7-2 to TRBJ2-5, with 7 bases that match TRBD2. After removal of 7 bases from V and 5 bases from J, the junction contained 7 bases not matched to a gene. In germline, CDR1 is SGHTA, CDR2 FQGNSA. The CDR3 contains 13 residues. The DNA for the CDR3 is TGTGCCAGCAATAGAGCGGGGATGGAGACCCAGTACTTC. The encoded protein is CASNRAGMETQYF.

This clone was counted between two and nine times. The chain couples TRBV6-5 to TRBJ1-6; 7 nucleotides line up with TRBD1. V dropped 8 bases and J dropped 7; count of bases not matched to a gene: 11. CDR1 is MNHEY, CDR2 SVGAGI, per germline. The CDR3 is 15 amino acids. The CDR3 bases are TGTGCCAGCGTGAAGGTCACACAGGGGAATTCACCCCTCCACTTT. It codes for CASVKVTQGNSPLHF.

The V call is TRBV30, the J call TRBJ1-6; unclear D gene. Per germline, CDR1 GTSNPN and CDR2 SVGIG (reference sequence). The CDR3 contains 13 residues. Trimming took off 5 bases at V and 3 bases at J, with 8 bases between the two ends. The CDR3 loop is CAWSGGYNSPLHF. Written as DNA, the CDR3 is TGTGCCTGGTCAGGTGGCTATAATTCACCCCTCCACTTT. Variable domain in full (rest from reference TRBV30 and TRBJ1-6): SQTIHQWPATLVQPVGSPLSLECTVEGTSNPNLYWYRQAAGRGLQLLFYSVGIGQISSEVPQNLSASRPQDRQFILSSKKLLLSDSGFYLCAWSGGYNSPLHFGNGTRLTVT.

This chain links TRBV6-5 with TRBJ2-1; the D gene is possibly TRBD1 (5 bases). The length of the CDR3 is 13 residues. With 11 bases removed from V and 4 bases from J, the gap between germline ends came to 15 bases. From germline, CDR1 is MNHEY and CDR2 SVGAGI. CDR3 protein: CAGARTLYNEQFF. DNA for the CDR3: TGTGCCGGGGCTAGAACGCTTTACAATGAGCAGTTCTTC.

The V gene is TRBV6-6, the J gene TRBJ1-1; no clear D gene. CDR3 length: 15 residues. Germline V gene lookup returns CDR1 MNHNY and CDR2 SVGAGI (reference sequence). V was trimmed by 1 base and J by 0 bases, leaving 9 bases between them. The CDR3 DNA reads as TGTGCCAGCAGTTACTTGACACTCGTGAACACTGAAGCTTTCTTT. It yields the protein CASSYLTLVNTEAFF.

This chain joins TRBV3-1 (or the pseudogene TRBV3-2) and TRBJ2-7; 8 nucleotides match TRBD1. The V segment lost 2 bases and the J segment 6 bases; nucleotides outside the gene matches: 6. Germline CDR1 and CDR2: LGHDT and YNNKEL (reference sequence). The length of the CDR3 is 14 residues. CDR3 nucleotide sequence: TGTGCCAGCAGCCAACGCAGGGGGCAGAGCGAGCAGTACTTC. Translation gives CASSQRRGQSEQYF.

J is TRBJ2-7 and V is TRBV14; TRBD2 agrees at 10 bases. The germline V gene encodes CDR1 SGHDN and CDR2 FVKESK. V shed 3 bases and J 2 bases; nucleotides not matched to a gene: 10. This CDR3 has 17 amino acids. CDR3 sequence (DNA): TGTGCCAGCAGCCATTCTATCTGGAGCGGGAGGGCCTACGAGCAGTACTTC. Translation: CASSHSIWSGRAYEQYF.

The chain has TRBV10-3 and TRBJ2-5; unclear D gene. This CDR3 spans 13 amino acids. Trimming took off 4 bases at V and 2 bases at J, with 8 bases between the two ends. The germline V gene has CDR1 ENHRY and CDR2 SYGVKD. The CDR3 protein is CAISVELQETQYF. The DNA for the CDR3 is TGTGCCATCAGTGTGGAGTTACAAGAGACCCAGTACTTC.

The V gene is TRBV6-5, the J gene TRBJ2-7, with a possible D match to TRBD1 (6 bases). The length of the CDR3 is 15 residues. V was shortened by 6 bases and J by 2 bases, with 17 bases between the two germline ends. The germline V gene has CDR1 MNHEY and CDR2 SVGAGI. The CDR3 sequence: CASSQTGTHPYEQYF. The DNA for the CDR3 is TGTGCCAGCAGCCAAACCGGGACACACCCCTACGAGCAGTACTTC.

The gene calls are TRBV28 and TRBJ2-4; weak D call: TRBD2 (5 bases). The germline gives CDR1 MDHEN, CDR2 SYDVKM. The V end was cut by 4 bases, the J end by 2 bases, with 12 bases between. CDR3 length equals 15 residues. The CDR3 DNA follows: TGTGCCAGCAGTTCTCACGGGGTCCCCAAAAACATTCAGTACTTC. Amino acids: CASSSHGVPKNIQYF. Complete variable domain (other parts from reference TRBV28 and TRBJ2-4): DVKVTQSSRYLVKRTGEKVFLECVQDMDHENMFWYRQDPGLGLRLIYFSYDVKMKEKGDIPEGYSVSREKKERFSLILESASTNQTSMYLCASSSHGVPKNIQYFGAGTRLSVL.

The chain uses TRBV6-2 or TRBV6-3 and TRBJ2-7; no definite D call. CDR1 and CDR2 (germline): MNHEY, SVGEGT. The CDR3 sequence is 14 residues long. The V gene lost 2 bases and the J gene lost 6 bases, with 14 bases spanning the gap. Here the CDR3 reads CASSYKTPWAEQYF. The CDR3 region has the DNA TGTGCCAGCAGTTACAAGACACCCTGGGCCGAGCAGTACTTC.

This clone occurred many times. CDR3 protein: CASSPPRRGWDTGELFF. CDR3 bases: TGCGCCAGCTCCCCCCCACGCCGGGGGTGGGACACCGGGGAGCTGTTTTTT. V is TRBV5-1 and J is TRBJ2-2, with D perhaps TRBD2 (6 bases). Trimming stripped 7 bases from V and 3 bases from J, with 22 bases between. Germline CDR1 and CDR2: SGHRS and YFSETQ. The CDR3 has 17 residues.

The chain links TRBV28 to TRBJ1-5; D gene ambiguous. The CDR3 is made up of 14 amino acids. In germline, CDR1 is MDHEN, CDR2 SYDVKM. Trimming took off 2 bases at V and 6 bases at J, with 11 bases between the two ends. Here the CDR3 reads CASSLGGYRQPQHF. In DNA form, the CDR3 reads TGTGCCAGCAGTTTAGGAGGGTACCGTCAGCCCCAGCATTTT.

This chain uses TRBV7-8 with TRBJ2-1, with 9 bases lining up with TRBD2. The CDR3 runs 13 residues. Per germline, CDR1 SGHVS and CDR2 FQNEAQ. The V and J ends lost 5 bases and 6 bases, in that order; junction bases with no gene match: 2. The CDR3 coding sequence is TGTGCCAGCAGCCGGGGACTAGCCAATGAGCAGTTCTTC. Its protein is CASSRGLANEQFF.

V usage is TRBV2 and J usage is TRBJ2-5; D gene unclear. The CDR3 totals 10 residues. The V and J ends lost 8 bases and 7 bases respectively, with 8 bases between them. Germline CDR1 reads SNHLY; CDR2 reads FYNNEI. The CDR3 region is CASLAGTQYF. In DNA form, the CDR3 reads TGTGCCAGCCTTGCAGGGACCCAGTACTTC.

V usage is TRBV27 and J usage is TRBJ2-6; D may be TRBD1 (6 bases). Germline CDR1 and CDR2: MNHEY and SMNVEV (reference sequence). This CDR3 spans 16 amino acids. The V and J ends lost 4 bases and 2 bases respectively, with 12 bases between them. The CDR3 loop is CASSSYRVPGANVLTF. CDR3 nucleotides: TGTGCCAGCAGTTCCTACAGGGTCCCTGGGGCCAACGTCCTGACTTTC.

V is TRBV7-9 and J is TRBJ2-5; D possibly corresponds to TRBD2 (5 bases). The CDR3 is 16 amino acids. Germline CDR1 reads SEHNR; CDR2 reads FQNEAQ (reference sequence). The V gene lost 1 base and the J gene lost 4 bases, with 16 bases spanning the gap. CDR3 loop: CASSLGFYNAGETQYF. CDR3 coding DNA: TGTGCCAGCAGCTTAGGATTTTACAACGCGGGAGAGACCCAGTACTTC.

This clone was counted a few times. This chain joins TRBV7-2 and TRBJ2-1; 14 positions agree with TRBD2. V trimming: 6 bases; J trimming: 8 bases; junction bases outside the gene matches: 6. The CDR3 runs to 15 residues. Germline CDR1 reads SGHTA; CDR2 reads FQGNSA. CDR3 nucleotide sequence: TGTGCCAGCAGGACTAGCGGGGGGGTAATCCATGAGCAGTTCTTC. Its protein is CASRTSGGVIHEQFF.

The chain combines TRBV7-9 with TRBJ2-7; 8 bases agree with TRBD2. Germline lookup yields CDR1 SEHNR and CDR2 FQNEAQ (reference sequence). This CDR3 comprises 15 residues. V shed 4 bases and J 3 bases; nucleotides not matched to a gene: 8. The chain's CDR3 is CASSSWSGGLYEQYF. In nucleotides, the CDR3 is TGTGCCAGCAGCTCTTGGAGCGGGGGACTCTACGAGCAGTACTTC.

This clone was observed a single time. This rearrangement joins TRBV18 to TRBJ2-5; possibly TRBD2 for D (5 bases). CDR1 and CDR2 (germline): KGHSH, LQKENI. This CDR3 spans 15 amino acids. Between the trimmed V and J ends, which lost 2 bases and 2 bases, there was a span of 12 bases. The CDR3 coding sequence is TGTGCCAGCTCACCAGTGAGGGAAGCACAAGAGACCCAGTACTTC. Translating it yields CASSPVREAQETQYF. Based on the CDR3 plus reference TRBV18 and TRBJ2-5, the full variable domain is NAGVMQNPRHLVRRRGQEARLRCSPMKGHSHVYWYRQLPEEGLKFMVYLQKENIIDESGMPKERFSAEFPKEGPSILRIQQVVRGDSAAYFCASSPVREAQETQYFGPGTRLLVL.

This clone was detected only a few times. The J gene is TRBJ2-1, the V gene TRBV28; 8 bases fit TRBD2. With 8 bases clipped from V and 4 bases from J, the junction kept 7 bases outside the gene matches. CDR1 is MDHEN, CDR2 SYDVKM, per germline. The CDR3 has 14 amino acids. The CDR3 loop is CASRGRGAYNEQFF. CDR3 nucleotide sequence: TGTGCCAGCCGGGGGCGGGGGGCGTACAATGAGCAGTTCTTC.

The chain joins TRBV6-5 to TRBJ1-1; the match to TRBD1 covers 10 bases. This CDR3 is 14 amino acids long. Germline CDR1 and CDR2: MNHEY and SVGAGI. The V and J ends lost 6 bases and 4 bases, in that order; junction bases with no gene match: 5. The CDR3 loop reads CASSRGQGSTEAFF. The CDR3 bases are TGTGCCAGCAGCCGGGGACAGGGGAGCACTGAAGCTTTCTTT.